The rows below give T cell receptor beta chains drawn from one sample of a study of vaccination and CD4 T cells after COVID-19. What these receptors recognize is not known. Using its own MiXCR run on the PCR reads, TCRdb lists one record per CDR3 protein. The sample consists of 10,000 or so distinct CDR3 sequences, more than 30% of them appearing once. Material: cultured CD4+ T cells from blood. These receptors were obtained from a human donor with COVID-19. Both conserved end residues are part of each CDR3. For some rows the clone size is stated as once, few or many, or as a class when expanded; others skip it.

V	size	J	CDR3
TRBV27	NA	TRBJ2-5	CASGQRFETQYF
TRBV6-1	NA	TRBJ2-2	CASSQKERTGELFF
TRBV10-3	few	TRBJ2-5	CAISVGLETQYF
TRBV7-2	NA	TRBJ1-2	CASSKDSPLGGYTF
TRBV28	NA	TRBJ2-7	CASSSQEGAYYEQYF
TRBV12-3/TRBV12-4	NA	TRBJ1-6	CASSFRGKGESPLHF
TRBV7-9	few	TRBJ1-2	CASSQTRGSEGYTF
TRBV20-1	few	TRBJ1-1	CSAIRDRATEAFF
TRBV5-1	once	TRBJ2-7	CASSEGVRQGEQYF
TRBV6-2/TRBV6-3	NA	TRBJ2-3	CASSYASGSWDTQYF
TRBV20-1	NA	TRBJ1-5	CSARTPPQGEGQPQHF
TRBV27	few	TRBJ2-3	CASSLGTTMGTDTQYF
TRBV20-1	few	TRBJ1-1	CSAGVGDTEAFF
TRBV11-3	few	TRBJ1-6	CASSLDSSYNSPLHF
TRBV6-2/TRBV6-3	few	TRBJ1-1	CASSRDRGNTEAFF
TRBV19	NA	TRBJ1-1	CASTLSFNTEAFF
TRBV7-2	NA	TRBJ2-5	CASSGQETQYF
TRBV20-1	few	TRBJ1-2	CSARPDRGAGGYTF
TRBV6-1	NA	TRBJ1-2	CASSRLQGAYGYTF
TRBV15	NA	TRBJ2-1	CATSRVYNEQFF
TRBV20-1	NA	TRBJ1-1	CSARYEKGMNTEAFF
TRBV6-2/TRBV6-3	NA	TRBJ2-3	CASSYSGTDTQYF
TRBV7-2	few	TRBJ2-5	CASSLGLAEETQYF
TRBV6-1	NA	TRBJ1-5	CASSPTTLISNQPQHF
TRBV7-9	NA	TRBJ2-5	CASSRDRGSETQYF
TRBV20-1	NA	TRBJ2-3	CSARVEGGADTQYF
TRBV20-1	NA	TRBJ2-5	CSAPAGGLQETQYF
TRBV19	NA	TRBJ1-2	CASSNGYGTGHDYGYTF
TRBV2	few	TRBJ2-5	CASSSVDRETQYF
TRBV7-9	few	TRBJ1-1	CASNRPTGTTEAFF
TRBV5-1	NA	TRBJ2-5	CASSYGQQETQYF
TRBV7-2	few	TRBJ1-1	CASSRETEAFF
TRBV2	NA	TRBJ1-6	CATKEGTVGNSPLHF
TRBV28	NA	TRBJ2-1	CAAGGAGGSDNEQFF
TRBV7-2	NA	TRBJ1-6	CASSLDRQGNSPLHF
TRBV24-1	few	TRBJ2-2	CAAGGTANTGELFF
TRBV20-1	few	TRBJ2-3	CSAEMRLAGGTDTQYF